This TCR beta chain stems from a study of blood T cell repertoires in COVID-19. Overall study context: Collection of acute and convalescent COVID-19 samples took place in the United States, Italy and Spain. T cells, B-cell-depleted T cells, or PBMCs provided the cDNA or gDNA that served as material.

In the original workflow: Amplifying reference gene primers gave estimates of nucleated cell counts. Assay used: immunoSEQ multiplex PCR; TCRdb lists only in-frame clones, some missing. V, J and clone size were drawn from that table, and D and trimming were deduced from the DNA. Counted here are just under 350,000 clones, over 80% occurring once; the ten biggest clones make up just under 6.5%. CDR3 size: 16 residues. Trimming cost V 1 base and J 1 base, with 11 bases left between them. CDR1 and CDR2 (germline): KGHSH, LQKENI. Patients of the Seattle cohort, enrolled during active infection, were followed longitudinally.

The V gene is TRBV18, the J gene TRBJ2-1; D may be TRBD2 (6 bases). The sequencing sample was made of peripheral blood. This receptor was identified in a woman aged 45-59 years with COVID-19, enrolled during active disease. This CDR3 is CASSPRRTISYNEQFF. As DNA, the CDR3 is TGTGCCAGCTCACCACGAAGGACTATTTCCTACAATGAGCAGTTCTTC.